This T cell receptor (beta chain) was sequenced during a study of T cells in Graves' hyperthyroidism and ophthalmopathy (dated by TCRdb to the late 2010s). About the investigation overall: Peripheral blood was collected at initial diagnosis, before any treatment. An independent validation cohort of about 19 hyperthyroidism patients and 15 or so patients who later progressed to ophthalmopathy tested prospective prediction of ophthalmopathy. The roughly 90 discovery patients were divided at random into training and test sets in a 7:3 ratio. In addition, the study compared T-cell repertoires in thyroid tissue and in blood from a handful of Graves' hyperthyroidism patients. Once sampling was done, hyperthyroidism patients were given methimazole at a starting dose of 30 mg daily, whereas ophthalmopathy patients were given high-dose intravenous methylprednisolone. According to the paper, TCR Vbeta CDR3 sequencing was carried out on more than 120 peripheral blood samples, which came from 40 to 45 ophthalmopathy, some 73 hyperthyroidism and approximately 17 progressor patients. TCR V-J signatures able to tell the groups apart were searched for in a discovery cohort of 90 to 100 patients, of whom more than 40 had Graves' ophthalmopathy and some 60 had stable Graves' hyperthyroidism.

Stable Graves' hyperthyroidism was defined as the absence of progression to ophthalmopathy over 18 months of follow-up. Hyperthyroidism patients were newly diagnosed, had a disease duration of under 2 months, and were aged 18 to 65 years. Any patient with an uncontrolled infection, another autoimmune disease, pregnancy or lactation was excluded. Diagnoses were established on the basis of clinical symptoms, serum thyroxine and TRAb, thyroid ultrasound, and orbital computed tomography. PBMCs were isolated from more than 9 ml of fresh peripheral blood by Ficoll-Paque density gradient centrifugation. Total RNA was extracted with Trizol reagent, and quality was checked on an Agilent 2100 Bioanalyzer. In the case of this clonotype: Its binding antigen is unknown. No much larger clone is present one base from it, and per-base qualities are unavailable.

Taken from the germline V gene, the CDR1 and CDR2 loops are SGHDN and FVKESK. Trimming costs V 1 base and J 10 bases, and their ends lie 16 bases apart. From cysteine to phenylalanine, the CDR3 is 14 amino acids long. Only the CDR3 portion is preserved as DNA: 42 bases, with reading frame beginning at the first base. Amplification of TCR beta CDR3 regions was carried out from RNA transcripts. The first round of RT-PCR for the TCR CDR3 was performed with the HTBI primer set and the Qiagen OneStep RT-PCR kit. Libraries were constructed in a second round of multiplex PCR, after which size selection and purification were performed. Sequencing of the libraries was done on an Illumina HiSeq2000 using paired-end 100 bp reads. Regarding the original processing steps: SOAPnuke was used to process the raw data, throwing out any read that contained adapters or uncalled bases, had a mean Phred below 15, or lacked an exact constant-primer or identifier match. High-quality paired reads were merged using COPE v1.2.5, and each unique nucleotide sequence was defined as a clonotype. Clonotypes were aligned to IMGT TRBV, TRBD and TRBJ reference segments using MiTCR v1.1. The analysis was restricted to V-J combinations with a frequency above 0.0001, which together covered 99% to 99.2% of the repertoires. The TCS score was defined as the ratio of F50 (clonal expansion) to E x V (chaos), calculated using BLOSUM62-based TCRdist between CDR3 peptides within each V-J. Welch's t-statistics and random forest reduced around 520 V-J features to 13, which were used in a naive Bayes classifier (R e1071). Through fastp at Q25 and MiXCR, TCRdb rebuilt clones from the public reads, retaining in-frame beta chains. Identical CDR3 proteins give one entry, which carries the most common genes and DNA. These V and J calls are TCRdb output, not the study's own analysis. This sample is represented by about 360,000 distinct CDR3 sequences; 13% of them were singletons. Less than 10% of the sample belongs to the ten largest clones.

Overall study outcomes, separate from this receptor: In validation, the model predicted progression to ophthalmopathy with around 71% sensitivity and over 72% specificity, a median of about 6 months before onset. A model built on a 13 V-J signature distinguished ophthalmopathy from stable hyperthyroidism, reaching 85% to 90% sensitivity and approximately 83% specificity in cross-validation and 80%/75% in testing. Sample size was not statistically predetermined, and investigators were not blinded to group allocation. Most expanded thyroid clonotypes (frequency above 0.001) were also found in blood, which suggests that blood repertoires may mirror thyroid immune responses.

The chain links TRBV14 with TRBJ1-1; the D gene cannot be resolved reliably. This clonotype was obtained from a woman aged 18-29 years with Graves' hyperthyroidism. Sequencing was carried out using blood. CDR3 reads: CASSQATASNRAFF. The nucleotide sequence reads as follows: TGTGCCAGCAGCCAAGCAACCGCCTCTAATCGAGCTTTCTTT. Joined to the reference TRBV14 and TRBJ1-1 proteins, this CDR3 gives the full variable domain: EAGVTQFPSHSVIEKGQTVTLRCDPISGHDNLYWYRRVMGKEIKFLLHFVKESKQDESGMPNNRFLAERTGGTYSTLKVQPAELEDSGVYFCASSQATASNRAFFGQGTRLTVV.